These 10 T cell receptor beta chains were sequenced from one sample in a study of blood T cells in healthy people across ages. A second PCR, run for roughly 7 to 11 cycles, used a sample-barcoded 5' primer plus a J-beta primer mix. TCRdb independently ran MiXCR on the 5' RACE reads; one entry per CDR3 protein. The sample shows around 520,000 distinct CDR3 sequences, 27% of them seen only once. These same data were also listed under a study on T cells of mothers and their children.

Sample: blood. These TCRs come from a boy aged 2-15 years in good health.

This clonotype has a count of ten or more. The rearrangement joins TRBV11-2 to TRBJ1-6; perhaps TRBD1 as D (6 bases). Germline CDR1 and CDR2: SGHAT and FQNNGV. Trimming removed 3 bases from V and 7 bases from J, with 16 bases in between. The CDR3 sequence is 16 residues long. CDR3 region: CASSLAHRARNSPLHF. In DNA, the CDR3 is TGTGCCAGCAGCTTGGCCCACAGGGCTCGAAATTCACCCCTCCACTTT.

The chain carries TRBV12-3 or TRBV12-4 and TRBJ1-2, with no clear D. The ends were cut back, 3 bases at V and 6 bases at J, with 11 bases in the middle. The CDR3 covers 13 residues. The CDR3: CASSLGVEDGYTF. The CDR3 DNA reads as TGTGCCAGCAGTTTGGGAGTTGAGGATGGCTACACCTTC.

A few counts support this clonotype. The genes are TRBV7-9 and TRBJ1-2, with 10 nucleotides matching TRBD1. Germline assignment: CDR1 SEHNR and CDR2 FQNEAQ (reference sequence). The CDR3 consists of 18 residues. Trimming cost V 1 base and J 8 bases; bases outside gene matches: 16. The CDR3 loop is CASSLGLRQGARLVGYTF. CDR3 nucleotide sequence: TGTGCCAGCAGCTTAGGGTTGCGACAGGGGGCCCGGCTAGTCGGCTACACCTTC.

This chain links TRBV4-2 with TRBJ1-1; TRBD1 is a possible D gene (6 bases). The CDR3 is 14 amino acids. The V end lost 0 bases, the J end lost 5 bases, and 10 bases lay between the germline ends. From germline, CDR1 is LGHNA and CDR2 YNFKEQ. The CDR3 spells CASSQDRGPTEAFF. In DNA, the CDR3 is TGTGCCAGCAGCCAAGACAGGGGCCCTACTGAAGCTTTCTTT.

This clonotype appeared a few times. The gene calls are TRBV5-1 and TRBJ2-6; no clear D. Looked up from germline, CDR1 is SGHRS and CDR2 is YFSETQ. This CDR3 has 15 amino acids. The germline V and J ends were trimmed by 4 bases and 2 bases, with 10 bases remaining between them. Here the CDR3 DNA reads TGCGCCAGCAGCCTCGACAATGCTGGGGCCAACGTCCTGACTTTC. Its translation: CASSLDNAGANVLTF.

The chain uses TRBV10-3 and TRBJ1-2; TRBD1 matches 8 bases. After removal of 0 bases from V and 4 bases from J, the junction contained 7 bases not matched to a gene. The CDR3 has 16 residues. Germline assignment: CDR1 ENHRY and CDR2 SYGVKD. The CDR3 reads CAISESPGQETYGYTF. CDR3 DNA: TGTGCCATCAGTGAGTCGCCGGGACAGGAGACCTATGGCTACACCTTC.

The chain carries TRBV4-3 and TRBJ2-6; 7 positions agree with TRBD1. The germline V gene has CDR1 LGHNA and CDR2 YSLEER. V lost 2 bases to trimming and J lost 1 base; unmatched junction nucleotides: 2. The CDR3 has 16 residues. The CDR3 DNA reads TGCGCCAGCAGCCAAACAGGGGTTTCTGGGGCCAACGTCCTGACTTTC. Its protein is CASSQTGVSGANVLTF.

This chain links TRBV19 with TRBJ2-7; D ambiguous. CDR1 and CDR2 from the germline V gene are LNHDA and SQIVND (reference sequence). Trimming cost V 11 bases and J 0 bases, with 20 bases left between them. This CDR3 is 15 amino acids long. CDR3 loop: CAFPSAAPSSYEQYF. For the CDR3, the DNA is TGTGCCTTCCCCAGCGCGGCTCCGAGCTCCTACGAGCAGTACTTC.

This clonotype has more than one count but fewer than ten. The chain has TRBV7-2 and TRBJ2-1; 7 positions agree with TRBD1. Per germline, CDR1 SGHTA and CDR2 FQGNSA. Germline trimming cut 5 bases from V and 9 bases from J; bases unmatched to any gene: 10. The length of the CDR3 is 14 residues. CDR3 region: CASSLLTGRAEQFF. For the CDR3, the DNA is TGTGCCAGCAGCCTACTGACAGGGCGCGCTGAGCAGTTCTTC.

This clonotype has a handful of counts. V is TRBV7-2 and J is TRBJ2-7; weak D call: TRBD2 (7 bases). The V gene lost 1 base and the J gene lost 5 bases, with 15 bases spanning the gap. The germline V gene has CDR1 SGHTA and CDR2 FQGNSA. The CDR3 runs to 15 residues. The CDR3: CASSLVAGAVHEQYF. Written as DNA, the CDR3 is TGTGCCAGCAGCTTAGTGGCGGGGGCGGTTCACGAGCAGTACTTC.